The entry that follows covers one T cell receptor beta chain sequence. Antigen unknown. V shed 5 bases and J shed 3 bases, with 17 bases lying between them. The CDR3 runs 15 residues. CDR1 and CDR2 from the germline V gene are SGHTA and FQGNSA. The sample belongs to a study of cytomegalovirus exposure and HLA in healthy donors. Study results and caveats: A classifier reportedly called cytomegalovirus status with high sensitivity and specificity. As was reported, the HLA-A and HLA-B alleles of most subjects were accurately predicted from TCR beta sequences.

Both 60 Vbeta primers and 13 Jbeta primers went into the PCR. Data came from immunoSEQ multiplex PCR; TCRdb stores just in-frame clones and leaves some out. This table holds some 120,000 clones, under 85% found once. V gene TRBV7-2 combines with J gene TRBJ2-7; unclear D gene. The TCR originated in a woman between 50 and 59 years old in good health and CMV-seropositive. The source material was PBMCs. CDR3 DNA sequence: TGTGCCAGCAGCGCTACCTTCGGGTCCAACTACGAGCAGTACTTC. This codes for CASSATFGSNYEQYF.